The 21 T cell receptor beta chains presented below share a single source sample, sequenced in a study of T-cell memory formation after mild COVID-19. TCRdb itself ran the 5' RACE reads through MiXCR, one entry per CDR3 protein. The table has fewer than 650,000 distinct CDR3 sequences, approximately 21% seen once. The sequenced material came from PBMCs or a T cell subset sorted from them (not recorded which). These TCRs come from an adult woman who had mild COVID-19 (a few samples of this study predate the infection). Cell type and time point are not known.

DNA of the CDR3: TGTGCCAGCAGCTTAGGAGCTAGCGGGACGCAGTTCTTC. Amino acid sequence: CASSLGASGTQFF. This chain uses TRBV11-3 with TRBJ2-1; 9 bases agree with TRBD2. The CDR3 totals 13 residues. Germline V gene sequence: CDR1 SGHNT, CDR2 YENEEA. With 1 base clipped from V and 12 bases from J, the junction kept 4 bases outside the gene matches.

The rearrangement uses TRBV12-3 or TRBV12-4 and TRBJ1-2; TRBD1 agrees at 10 bases. The CDR3 sequence is 14 residues long. V was clipped by 6 bases and J by 5 bases; unmatched bases: 6. Here the CDR3 DNA reads TGTGCCAGCAGGCTCGGGGGACAGGGGTATGGCTACACCTTC. It codes for CASRLGGQGYGYTF.

The genes are TRBV7-8 and TRBJ2-2; D gene unclear. This CDR3 contains 10 residues. Trimming left V 10 bases short and J 5 bases short, with 5 bases between. Germline V gene sequence: CDR1 SGHVS, CDR2 FQNEAQ. CDR3 coding DNA: TGTGCCATAGGAACCGGGGAGCTGTTTTTT. Encoded protein: CAIGTGELFF.

V usage is TRBV7-8 and J usage is TRBJ1-2; maybe TRBD1 (5 bases). This CDR3 spans 15 amino acids. V dropped 5 bases and J dropped 4 bases, with 17 bases sitting between them. Germline loops: CDR1 SGHVS, CDR2 FQNEAQ. This chain's CDR3 is CASSLGHLGVYGYTF. Written as DNA, the CDR3 is TGTGCCAGCAGCCTCGGACACCTAGGGGTCTATGGCTACACCTTC.

This chain connects TRBV9 to TRBJ2-1; 12 bases are shared with TRBD2. Germline V lookup: CDR1 SGDLS, CDR2 YYNGEE. The ends lost 5 bases at V and 1 base at J; junction bases unmatched: 4. This CDR3 contains 16 residues. The DNA of the CDR3 is TGTGCCAGCAGTCCTAGCGGGGGGGAATCCTACAATGAGCAGTTCTTC. Translating it yields CASSPSGGESYNEQFF.

This chain connects TRBV7-6 to TRBJ2-2; weak D call: TRBD1 (8 bases). With 5 bases removed from V and 3 bases from J, the gap between germline ends came to 16 bases. CDR1 is SGHVS and CDR2 is FNYEAQ in the germline V gene. This CDR3 is 16 amino acids long. The CDR3 loop reads CASSPRQGRDTGELFF. DNA for the CDR3: TGTGCCAGCAGCCCCCGACAGGGGAGGGACACCGGGGAGCTGTTTTTT.

This clonotype was seen a handful of times. The genes are TRBV7-9 and TRBJ2-5; 10 bases agree with TRBD2. Trimming removed 3 bases from V and 3 bases from J; junction bases left unmatched: 4. The CDR3 length is 15 residues. Germline assignment: CDR1 SEHNR and CDR2 FQNEAQ (reference sequence). The CDR3 reads CASSLGLASEETQYF. For the CDR3, the DNA is TGTGCCAGCAGCTTGGGACTAGCGTCTGAAGAGACCCAGTACTTC.

This clonotype was seen a few times. This chain connects TRBV30 to TRBJ1-1, with D possibly matching TRBD1 (5 bases). V shed 5 bases and J shed 5 bases, with 21 bases lying between them. The CDR3 contains 15 residues. Germline V gives CDR1 GTSNPN, CDR2 SVGIG (reference sequence). Here the CDR3 reads CAWGGQGLPLTEAFF. CDR3 in DNA: TGTGCCTGGGGGGGTCAGGGCCTTCCATTGACTGAAGCTTTCTTT. The full variable domain, its missing parts supplied by reference TRBV30 and TRBJ1-1, is SQTIHQWPATLVQPVGSPLSLECTVEGTSNPNLYWYRQAAGRGLQLLFYSVGIGQISSEVPQNLSASRPQDRQFILSSKKLLLSDSGFYLCAWGGQGLPLTEAFFGQGTRLTVV.

This clonotype came up many times. The J gene is TRBJ2-5, the V gene TRBV2; D is perhaps TRBD1 (5 bases). From germline, CDR1 is SNHLY and CDR2 FYNNEI. The V end was cut by 2 bases, the J end by 5 bases, with 9 bases between. The CDR3 is 13 residues long. The CDR3 is CASSELRGETQYF. DNA for the CDR3: TGTGCCAGCAGTGAACTTAGGGGTGAGACCCAGTACTTC.

This clonotype was detected only a few times. This chain uses TRBV11-2 with TRBJ1-1; no firm D call. Trimming cost V 4 bases and J 4 bases, with 10 bases left between them. The CDR3 consists of 13 residues. Germline CDR1 reads SGHAT; CDR2 reads FQNNGV. Here the CDR3 reads CASSYSSATEAFF. The CDR3 bases are TGTGCCAGCAGCTACAGTTCCGCCACTGAAGCTTTCTTT.

This chain joins TRBV20-1 and TRBJ2-5; 15 bases align to TRBD2. Germline V gene data show CDR1 as DFQATT and CDR2 as SNEGSKA (reference sequence). The CDR3 totals 18 residues. V lost 3 bases to trimming and J lost 3 bases; unmatched junction nucleotides: 11. The CDR3 DNA is TGCAGTGCTAGCGAGATCCGGACTAGCGGGGGGGCGGAAGAGACCCAGTACTTC. Translated: CSASEIRTSGGAEETQYF.

This clonotype was seen only a few times. V and J are TRBV6-6 and TRBJ1-4, with D possibly being TRBD1 (6 bases). Germline V CDR1 and CDR2: MNHNY, SVGAGI (reference sequence). The CDR3 runs 15 residues. The V gene lost 7 bases and the J gene lost 7 bases, with 19 bases spanning the gap. In DNA, the CDR3 is TGTGCCAGCACCGCCCAAGGGGGGGCGGGTGAAAAACTGTTTTTT. Translating gives CASTAQGGAGEKLFF.

This clonotype was detected ten times or more. The chain uses TRBV19 and TRBJ2-7; a weak D match, TRBD1 (6 bases). CDR3 size: 14 residues. V was pared by 5 bases and J by 1 base, with 12 bases between. Germline-derived CDR1 and CDR2 are LNHDA and SQIVND (reference sequence). CDR3 in amino acids: CASSSGTLSYEQYF. CDR3 nucleotides: TGTGCCAGTAGTTCCGGGACATTGTCCTACGAGCAGTACTTC.

J is TRBJ2-2 and V is TRBV20-1; TRBD1 is a possible D gene (5 bases). The germline V gene has CDR1 DFQATT and CDR2 SNEGSKA (reference sequence). Trimming stripped 6 bases from V and 5 bases from J, with 13 bases between. The CDR3 runs to 13 residues. CDR3 in amino acids: CSALTELTGELFF. In DNA, the CDR3 is TGCAGTGCCCTGACAGAACTAACCGGGGAGCTGTTTTTT.

This chain connects TRBV20-1 to TRBJ2-3; 8 positions agree with TRBD1. The V gene's germline CDR1 is DFQATT and CDR2 SNEGSKA (reference sequence). CDR3 length: 14 amino acids. V shed 4 bases and J 3 bases; nucleotides not matched to a gene: 6. CDR3 residues: CSAKRTGRTDTQYF. The CDR3 nucleotides read TGCAGTGCTAAACGGACAGGGAGGACAGATACGCAGTATTTT.

Ten or more counts support this clonotype. The V gene is TRBV7-9, the J gene TRBJ1-1; maybe TRBD1 (6 bases). The CDR3 contains 14 residues. CDR1 SEHNR and CDR2 FQNEAQ come from the germline V gene (reference sequence). Deletions cut 1 base from V and 3 bases from J, with 9 bases between. Here the CDR3 reads CASSLEGGHTEAFF. The CDR3 nucleotides read TGTGCCAGCAGCTTAGAGGGGGGGCACACTGAAGCTTTCTTT.

This clonotype was counted between two and nine times. The chain uses TRBV9 and TRBJ2-1; 13 positions agree with TRBD2. The trim removed 4 bases at V and 10 bases at J, leaving 11 bases unmatched. Germline CDR1 is SGDLS and CDR2 is YYNGEE. CDR3 length: 16 residues. Here the CDR3 reads CASSPGLAGISLEQFF. For the CDR3, the DNA is TGTGCCAGCAGCCCGGGACTAGCGGGGATCTCCCTCGAGCAGTTCTTC.

J is TRBJ2-1 and V is TRBV13; D is ambiguous. The V end was cut by 6 bases, the J end by 15 bases, with 18 bases between. Per the germline V gene, CDR1 is PRHDT and CDR2 is FYEKMQ (reference sequence). CDR3 length equals 12 residues. The CDR3 coding sequence is TGTGCCAGCAGTTCCGATCAGTCGAGTCGGTTCTTC. Amino acid sequence: CASSSDQSSRFF.

This clonotype was picked up a small number of times. The chain couples TRBV3-1 to TRBJ1-2; 8 nucleotides line up with TRBD1. The CDR3 has 15 amino acids. The J segment lost 2 bases and the V segment lost 4 bases, leaving 6 bases of the junction unmatched. Germline lookup yields CDR1 LGHDT and CDR2 YNNKEL (reference sequence). The CDR3 nucleotides read TGTGCCAGCAGCCGGGGAGACAGGGGAAACTATGGCTACACCTTC. Amino acids: CASSRGDRGNYGYTF.

The gene calls are TRBV30 and TRBJ2-1; the D gene is possibly TRBD2 (5 bases). CDR3 length: 16 residues. With 4 bases removed from V and 7 bases from J, the gap between germline ends came to 23 bases. The germline V gene has CDR1 GTSNPN and CDR2 SVGIG (reference sequence). The CDR3 nucleotides are TGTGCCTGGACTAACCGGGATCGCGGGTTAAGAAATGAGCAGTTCTTC. Its protein product is CAWTNRDRGLRNEQFF.

This clonotype was recorded a few times. The genes are TRBV4-1 and TRBJ1-2; D might be TRBD1 (6 bases). From germline, CDR1 is MGHRA and CDR2 YSYEKL. The ends were cut back, 0 bases at V and 1 base at J, with 9 bases in the middle. This CDR3 contains 15 residues. The CDR3 sequence: CASSQDTGRNYGYTF. The CDR3 DNA is TGCGCCAGCAGCCAAGATACAGGGCGTAACTATGGCTACACCTTC.